A selection of T cell receptor beta chains follows, all from one sample in a study of blood T cell repertoires in COVID-19. Clones were sequenced by immunoSEQ multiplex PCR, and TCRdb holds only the in-frame ones, with some missing. The table records over 70,000 clones, roughly 80% of them present only once. The sequenced material came from peripheral blood. These receptor sequences come from a man between 65 and 85 years old who had recovered from COVID-19. Each CDR3 is given with its conserved first and last residue. D genes are given only for firm matches. A clone size is listed for some rows: how often the clone was seen (once, few, many), or a class if it is expanded.

j_call: TRBJ2-1; v_call: TRBV7-2; clone_size: once; d_call: .; cdr3_aa: CASSQTRNGNEQFF; cdr3_nt: TGTGCCAGCAGCCAGACACGGAACGGCAATGAGCAGTTCTTC
j_call: TRBJ1-4; v_call: TRBV30; clone_size: .; d_call: TRBD1; cdr3_aa: CAWSIGQGHEKLFF; cdr3_nt: TGTGCCTGGAGTATCGGACAGGGGCATGAAAAACTGTTTTTT
j_call: TRBJ1-2; v_call: TRBV29-1; clone_size: few; d_call: .; cdr3_aa: CSVAFGVSPSFYGYTF; cdr3_nt: TGCAGCGTTGCTTTCGGGGTTTCCCCTTCATTCTATGGCTACACCTTC
j_call: TRBJ2-3; v_call: TRBV11-2; clone_size: few; d_call: TRBD2; cdr3_aa: CASSSRTSGRDYSTDTQYF; cdr3_nt: TGTGCCAGCAGCTCTAGGACTAGCGGGAGGGACTATAGCACAGATACGCAGTATTTT
j_call: TRBJ2-7; v_call: TRBV7-8; clone_size: few; d_call: .; cdr3_aa: CASSLHRTASYEQYF; cdr3_nt: TGTGCCAGCAGCTTGCACCGGACAGCTTCCTACGAGCAGTACTTC
j_call: TRBJ2-3; v_call: TRBV18; clone_size: .; d_call: TRBD1; cdr3_aa: CASSPEWTGGDTQYF; cdr3_nt: TGTGCCAGCTCACCGGAGTGGACAGGGGGAGATACGCAGTATTTT
j_call: TRBJ2-1; v_call: TRBV6-5; clone_size: .; d_call: .; cdr3_aa: CASTRPSEGYNEQFF; cdr3_nt: TGTGCCAGCACCCGTCCTAGCGAGGGTTACAATGAGCAGTTCTTC
j_call: TRBJ2-7; v_call: TRBV11-3; clone_size: .; d_call: .; cdr3_aa: CASSVGTVFYEQYF; cdr3_nt: TGTGCCAGCAGCGTCGGAACAGTTTTCTACGAGCAGTACTTC
j_call: TRBJ1-5; v_call: TRBV2; clone_size: .; d_call: TRBD1; cdr3_aa: CASSDDGTGGSWLQPQHF; cdr3_nt: TGTGCCAGCAGTGACGACGGGACAGGGGGCAGTTGGCTTCAGCCCCAGCATTTT
j_call: TRBJ2-7; v_call: TRBV11-2; clone_size: .; d_call: TRBD1; cdr3_aa: CASSQTGASYEQYF; cdr3_nt: TGTGCCAGCAGCCAGACAGGGGCTTCCTACGAGCAGTACTTC
j_call: TRBJ1-5; v_call: TRBV6-2/TRBV6-3; clone_size: .; d_call: .; cdr3_aa: CASSNEGPQHF; cdr3_nt: TGTGCCAGCAGTAACGAGGGGCCCCAGCATTTT
j_call: TRBJ2-4; v_call: TRBV2; clone_size: .; d_call: TRBD1; cdr3_aa: CASSQTTGVGNIQYF; cdr3_nt: TGTGCCAGCAGCCAAACCACAGGGGTGGGGAACATTCAGTACTTC
j_call: TRBJ1-2; v_call: TRBV5-1; clone_size: .; d_call: TRBD1; cdr3_aa: CASRIGGADGYTF; cdr3_nt: TGCGCCAGCAGAATAGGGGGCGCAGATGGCTACACCTTC
j_call: TRBJ2-1; v_call: TRBV4-1; clone_size: .; d_call: TRBD2; cdr3_aa: CASSQGGLAGGNNEQFF; cdr3_nt: TGCGCCAGCAGCCAAGGAGGACTAGCGGGCGGAAACAATGAGCAGTTCTTC
j_call: TRBJ2-6; v_call: TRBV6-2/TRBV6-3; clone_size: .; d_call: .; cdr3_aa: CASSYPPPGAGANVLTF; cdr3_nt: TGTGCCAGCAGTTACCCACCCCCCGGGGCTGGGGCCAACGTCCTGACTTTC